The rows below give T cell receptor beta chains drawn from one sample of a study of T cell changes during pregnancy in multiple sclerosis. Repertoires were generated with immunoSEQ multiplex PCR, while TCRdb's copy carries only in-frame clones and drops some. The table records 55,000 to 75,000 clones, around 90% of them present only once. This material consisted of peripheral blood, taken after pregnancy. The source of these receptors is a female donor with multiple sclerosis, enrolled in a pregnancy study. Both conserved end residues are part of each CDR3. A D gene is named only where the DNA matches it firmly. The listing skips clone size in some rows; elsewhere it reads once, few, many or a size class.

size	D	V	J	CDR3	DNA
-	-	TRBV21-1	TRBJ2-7	CASSKCTSGSNHEQYF	TGTGCCAGCAGCAAATGTACTAGCGGGAGCAATCACGAGCAGTACTTC
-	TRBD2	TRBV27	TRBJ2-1	CASSLASGSWGEQFF	TGTGCCAGCAGTTTGGCTAGCGGGAGTTGGGGTGAGCAGTTCTTC
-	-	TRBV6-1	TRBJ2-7	CASSEGGGAYEQYF	TGTGCCAGCAGCGAAGGTGGAGGGGCCTACGAGCAGTACTTC
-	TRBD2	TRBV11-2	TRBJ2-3	CASSFLAWREGGITDTQYF	TGTGCCAGCAGCTTCCTAGCGTGGAGGGAGGGCGGAATAACAGATACGCAGTATTTT
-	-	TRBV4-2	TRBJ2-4	CASSQELTPIAKNIQYF	TGTGCCAGCAGCCAAGAGCTAACTCCGATAGCCAAAAACATTCAGTACTTC
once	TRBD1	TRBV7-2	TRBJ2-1	CASSFLSQGNEQFF	TGTGCCAGCAGCTTTTTATCACAGGGGAATGAGCAGTTCTTC
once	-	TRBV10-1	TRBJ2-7	CASSNTSYEQYF	TGCGCCAGCAGTAACACAAGCTACGAGCAGTACTTC
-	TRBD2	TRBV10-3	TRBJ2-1	CAIPKTSGRGESYNEQFF	TGTGCCATCCCAAAGACTAGCGGGAGAGGGGAGTCCTACAATGAGCAGTTCTTC
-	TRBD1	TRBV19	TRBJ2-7	CASSMGTGGEQYF	TGTGCCAGTAGTATGGGGACAGGGGGCGAGCAGTACTTC
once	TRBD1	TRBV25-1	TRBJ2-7	CASRDRGPYEQYF	TGTGCCAGCAGGGACAGGGGCCCCTACGAGCAGTACTTC
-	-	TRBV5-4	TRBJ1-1	CASGPGVRTEAFF	TGTGCCAGCGGTCCAGGGGTTAGGACTGAAGCTTTCTTT
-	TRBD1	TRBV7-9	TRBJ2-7	CASSTNTGTGDHEQYF	TGTGCCAGCAGCACAAATACCGGGACAGGGGACCACGAGCAGTACTTC
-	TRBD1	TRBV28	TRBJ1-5	CASSPDRGHGPQHF	TGTGCCAGCAGTCCGGACAGGGGGCATGGACCCCAGCATTTT